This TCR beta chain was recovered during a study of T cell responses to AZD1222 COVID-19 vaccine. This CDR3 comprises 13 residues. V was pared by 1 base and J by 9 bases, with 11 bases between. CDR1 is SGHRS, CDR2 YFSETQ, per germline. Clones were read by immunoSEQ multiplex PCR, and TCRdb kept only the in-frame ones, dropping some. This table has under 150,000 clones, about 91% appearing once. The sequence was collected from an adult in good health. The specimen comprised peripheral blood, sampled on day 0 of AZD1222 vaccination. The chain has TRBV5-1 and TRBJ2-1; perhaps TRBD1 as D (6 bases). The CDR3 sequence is CASSLTGNTEQFF. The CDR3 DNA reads TGCGCCAGCAGCTTGACAGGGAACACTGAGCAGTTCTTC.